The 16 T cell receptor beta chains in this list originate from one sample, sequenced in a study of T-cell memory formation after mild COVID-19. TCRdb re-called the 5' RACE reads through MiXCR, storing one row per CDR3 protein. This sample carries roughly 35,000 distinct CDR3 sequences, around 20% of them seen once, and the ten largest clones take about 1.5%. The sample consisted of PBMCs or a T cell subset sorted from them (not recorded which). These receptors came from an adult who had mild COVID-19 (a few samples of this study predate the infection). Cell type and time point are not known.

The chain combines TRBV20-1 with TRBJ2-3, with 10 bases identical to TRBD1. This CDR3 has 15 amino acids. J gave up 1 base and V 5 bases, and 6 bases lay outside the gene matches. Germline V gene data show CDR1 as DFQATT and CDR2 as SNEGSKA (reference sequence). The CDR3 DNA sequence: TGCAGTGCTTACGGGACAGGGGTGCGCACAGATACGCAGTATTTT. Protein: CSAYGTGVRTDTQYF.

This clonotype was counted many times. CDR3 sequence: CASSPSQNTEAFF. In DNA, the CDR3 is TGTGCCAGCTCACCGTCTCAGAACACTGAAGCTTTCTTT. The chain combines TRBV18 with TRBJ1-1, with D unresolved. The V end lost 3 bases, the J end lost 1 base, and 6 bases lay between the germline ends. The CDR3 runs 13 residues. CDR1 and CDR2 from the germline V gene are KGHSH and LQKENI.

The table lists this clonotype with a few counts. V gene TRBV16 combines with J gene TRBJ1-1; no clear D. The ends were cut back, 3 bases at V and 2 bases at J, with 7 bases in the middle. This CDR3 spans 13 amino acids. The germline V gene has CDR1 KGHSY and CDR2 FQNENV. CDR3 protein: CASSQFRNTEAFF. The CDR3 region has the DNA TGTGCCAGCAGCCAGTTCCGCAACACTGAAGCTTTCTTT.

The chain is built from TRBV4-3 and TRBJ2-1; no clear D gene. The V and J ends lost 5 bases and 0 bases respectively, with 11 bases between them. The CDR3 covers 15 residues. The germline gives CDR1 LGHNA, CDR2 YSLEER. The CDR3 protein is CASSDAESSYNEQFF. The CDR3 coding sequence is TGCGCCAGCAGCGATGCGGAAAGCTCCTACAATGAGCAGTTCTTC.

This clonotype was found many times. This chain links TRBV7-3 with TRBJ2-3; 11 bases fit TRBD2. The length of the CDR3 is 16 residues. V lost 0 bases, J lost 4 bases, and 3 bases stayed unmatched. From germline, CDR1 is SGHTA and CDR2 FQGTGA. The CDR3 bases are TGTGCCAGCAGCTTAACTAGCGGGGGGGTCGCAGATACGCAGTATTTT. Amino acid sequence: CASSLTSGGVADTQYF.

Many counts were recorded for this clonotype. V usage is TRBV7-6 and J usage is TRBJ1-1; D unclear. CDR3 length equals 13 residues. Germline CDR1 and CDR2: SGHVS and FNYEAQ. The V end was cut by 2 bases, the J end by 0 bases, with 4 bases between. CDR3 region: CASSLSVNTEAFF. In nucleotides, the CDR3 is TGTGCCAGCAGCTTATCGGTGAACACTGAAGCTTTCTTT.

This clonotype was picked up many times. The chain carries TRBV20-1 and TRBJ2-1, with D possibly called TRBD1 or TRBD2 (5 bases each). Looked up from germline, CDR1 is DFQATT and CDR2 is SNEGSKA (reference sequence). V lost 0 bases and J 0 bases, leaving 9 bases between the germline ends. The CDR3 is made up of 15 amino acids. The CDR3 region is CSARDVGGSYNEQFF. In nucleotides, the CDR3 is TGCAGTGCTAGAGATGTTGGGGGCTCCTACAATGAGCAGTTCTTC.

This clonotype has at least ten counts. This rearrangement joins TRBV4-2 to TRBJ1-2; no clear D. CDR1 is LGHNA and CDR2 is YNFKEQ in the germline V gene. The CDR3 has 12 residues. Trimming removed 0 bases from V and 4 bases from J, with 3 bases in between. CDR3 sequence: CASSQEGYGYTF. Here the CDR3 DNA reads TGTGCCAGCAGCCAAGAGGGCTATGGCTACACCTTC.

This clonotype was recorded many times. This chain connects TRBV18 to TRBJ2-7, with D possibly TRBD2 on 6 matching bases. The CDR3 runs 12 residues. The germline V gene has CDR1 KGHSH and CDR2 LQKENI. Trimming pared 4 bases from V and 6 bases from J, leaving 10 bases between. CDR3 region: CASSRGTSEQYF. In DNA form, the CDR3 reads TGTGCCAGCTCACGCGGGACTTCCGAGCAGTACTTC. Using reference TRBV18 and TRBJ2-7 for the parts outside the CDR3, the full variable domain is NAGVMQNPRHLVRRRGQEARLRCSPMKGHSHVYWYRQLPEEGLKFMVYLQKENIIDESGMPKERFSAEFPKEGPSILRIQQVVRGDSAAYFCASSRGTSEQYFGPGTRLTVT.

This clonotype ranks as medium-sized (0.01 to 0.1%). The chain recombines TRBV7-9 with TRBJ2-3; D is perhaps TRBD1 (6 bases). CDR3 length equals 15 residues. With 1 base removed from V and 0 bases from J, the gap between germline ends came to 8 bases. Germline CDR1 reads SEHNR; CDR2 reads FQNEAQ (reference sequence). The CDR3 sequence: CASSLEGTSTDTQYF. In nucleotides, the CDR3 is TGTGCCAGCAGCTTAGAAGGGACAAGCACAGATACGCAGTATTTT. The full variable domain, completed using reference TRBV7-9 and TRBJ2-3, is DTGVSQNPRHKITKRGQNVTFRCDPISEHNRLYWYRQTLGQGPEFLTYFQNEAQLEKSRLLSDRFSAERPKGSFSTLEIQRTEQGDSAMYLCASSLEGTSTDTQYFGPGTRLTVL.

This clonotype has a handful of counts. J is TRBJ1-5 and V is TRBV2; possibly TRBD1 for D (6 bases). The CDR3 has 13 amino acids. Germline loops: CDR1 SNHLY, CDR2 FYNNEI. The V end was cut by 8 bases, the J end by 0 bases, with 8 bases between. CDR3 residues: CASHRDSNQPQHF. The CDR3, as DNA: TGTGCCAGCCACAGGGATAGCAATCAGCCCCAGCATTTT.

The sample holds many counts of this clonotype. The V gene is TRBV27, the J gene TRBJ1-2; D remains unclear. The germline V gene has CDR1 MNHEY and CDR2 SMNVEV (reference sequence). This CDR3 has 13 amino acids. Deletions cut 7 bases from V and 2 bases from J, with 11 bases between. CDR3 DNA: TGTGCCAGCAAGGGTCAGGACAACTATGGCTACACCTTC. Protein sequence: CASKGQDNYGYTF.

This clonotype was seen repeatedly, ten times or more. This sequence joins TRBV5-6 and TRBJ1-2, with D possibly TRBD1 on 5 matching bases. Germline V gene lookup returns CDR1 SGHDT and CDR2 YYEEEE. The CDR3 has 13 residues. Trimming removed 5 bases from V and 8 bases from J, with 16 bases in between. Written as DNA, the CDR3 is TGTGCCAGCAGGGAGAGTCCAGGGTCCGGCTACACCTTC. Encoded protein: CASRESPGSGYTF.

This clonotype was recorded many times. The chain is built from TRBV7-2 and TRBJ2-2; tentative D call: TRBD2 (6 bases). In germline, CDR1 is SGHTA, CDR2 FQGNSA. Trimming shortened V by 2 bases and J by 3 bases, and 10 bases separated the two germline ends. The CDR3 runs 15 residues. The CDR3 DNA reads TGTGCCAGCAGCTTACGGGGGAGAGACACCGGGGAGCTGTTTTTT. Translating gives CASSLRGRDTGELFF.

The chain has TRBV5-6 and TRBJ2-1, with D unresolved. V dropped 1 base and J dropped 4 bases, with 12 bases sitting between them. Germline CDR1 SGHDT, CDR2 YYEEEE. This CDR3 has 15 amino acids. The CDR3 DNA sequence: TGTGCCAGCAGCTTGAGTAGGGCGATTTACAATGAGCAGTTCTTC. Translation: CASSLSRAIYNEQFF.

In this sample, this clonotype turned up many times. The chain couples TRBV6-5 to TRBJ2-1; no firm D call. Germline assignment: CDR1 MNHEY and CDR2 SVGAGI. The CDR3 is 11 residues long. The V end lost 5 bases, the J end lost 15 bases, and 14 bases lay between the germline ends. CDR3 sequence (DNA): TGTGCCAGCAGTGACCCCAAAGGGTCGTTCTTC. It is translated as CASSDPKGSFF.